Below are 9 T cell receptor beta chains sequenced from a single sample in a study of T cell changes during pregnancy in multiple sclerosis. The data were produced by immunoSEQ multiplex PCR, yet TCRdb's version contains in-frame clones alone and is incomplete. The sample lists about 69,000 clones, more than 85% occurring once. The input for sequencing was peripheral blood, taken before pregnancy. All receptors come from a female donor with multiple sclerosis, enrolled in a pregnancy study.

The chain links TRBV12-5 to TRBJ2-5, with 7 bases fitting TRBD2. CDR1 and CDR2 (germline): LGHNT, FRNRAP. The length of the CDR3 is 17 residues. With V trimmed by 5 bases and J by 4 bases, 16 bases remained unmatched. CDR3 sequence reads: CASGPEFDRGERETQYF. The CDR3 coding sequence is TGTGCTAGTGGTCCCGAATTTGATCGGGGGGAGCGAGAGACCCAGTACTTC. Variable domain in full (rest from reference TRBV12-5 and TRBJ2-5): DARVTQTPRHKVTEMGQEVTMRCQPILGHNTVFWYRQTMMQGLELLAYFRNRAPLDDSGMPKDRFSAEMPDATLATLKIQPSEPRDSAVYFCASGPEFDRGERETQYFGPGTRLLVL.

This chain connects TRBV5-6 to TRBJ2-7, with 11 bases fitting TRBD2. The CDR3 extends over 16 amino acids. Germline CDR1 is SGHDT and CDR2 is YYEEEE. Germline trimming cut 1 base from V and 4 bases from J; bases unmatched to any gene: 7. The CDR3 DNA sequence: TGTGCCAGCAGCTTGCTTGCACTAGCGGGAGCGTACGAGCAGTACTTC. The encoded protein is CASSLLALAGAYEQYF.

This rearrangement joins TRBV6-5 to TRBJ1-1; D gene unclear. CDR1 is MNHEY and CDR2 is SVGAGI in the germline V gene. V was trimmed by 6 bases and J by 2 bases, leaving 13 bases between them. There are 14 residues in the CDR3. The CDR3 nucleotides read TGTGCCAGCAGCCTACAACGGGTTAACACTGAAGCTTTCTTT. Amino acids: CASSLQRVNTEAFF.

The V and J genes are TRBV28 and TRBJ1-5; 8 bases line up with TRBD1. The CDR3 contains 17 residues. Unmatched junction bases numbered 21, after V lost 10 bases and J lost 7 bases. Per the germline V gene, CDR1 is MDHEN and CDR2 is SYDVKM. CDR3 in amino acids: CATNARAAQGADQPQHF. The CDR3 DNA is TGTGCCACCAACGCCCGCGCCGCTCAGGGGGCGGACCAGCCCCAGCATTTT.

The V and J genes are TRBV19 and TRBJ2-7; 12 bases map to TRBD2. V shed 5 bases and J 4 bases; nucleotides not matched to a gene: 3. Germline V CDR1 and CDR2: LNHDA, SQIVND (reference sequence). This CDR3 has 14 residues. CDR3 nucleotide sequence: TGTGCCAGTAGTGAGACTAGCGGGAGTTACGAGCAGTACTTC. Encoded protein: CASSETSGSYEQYF.

The V and J genes are TRBV4-1 and TRBJ2-7; 9 bases fit TRBD1. V lost 0 bases, J lost 4 bases, and 7 bases stayed unmatched. Germline CDR1 MGHRA, CDR2 YSYEKL. There are 16 residues in the CDR3. As DNA, the CDR3 is TGCGCCAGCAGCCAAGAAGCCGGACAGGGGATTTACGAGCAGTACTTC. Protein product: CASSQEAGQGIYEQYF.

This clone was counted once. V usage is TRBV18 and J usage is TRBJ2-5; 7 nucleotides match TRBD2. The CDR3 covers 16 residues. V shed 3 bases and J 4 bases; nucleotides not matched to a gene: 11. Germline CDR1 reads KGHSH; CDR2 reads LQKENI. The CDR3 is CASSPDRLAFGETQYF. The CDR3 region has the DNA TGTGCCAGCTCACCGGACCGACTAGCATTCGGAGAGACCCAGTACTTC.

The chain links TRBV30 to TRBJ1-2; D might be TRBD1 (6 bases). V was cut by 5 bases and J by 0 bases, with 10 bases left in between. Germline V gene sequence: CDR1 GTSNPN, CDR2 SVGIG (reference sequence). CDR3 length: 13 residues. This CDR3 reads CAWVTGSNYGYTF. The CDR3 bases are TGTGCCTGGGTGACAGGCTCTAACTATGGCTACACCTTC.

The rearrangement uses TRBV7-6 and TRBJ2-7; TRBD1 matches at 8 bases. CDR3 size: 13 residues. The V segment lost 5 bases and the J segment 3 bases; nucleotides outside the gene matches: 3. Germline loops: CDR1 SGHVS, CDR2 FNYEAQ. The CDR3 bases are TGTGCCAGCAGCCTGACAGGGGACTACGAGCAGTACTTC. It specifies CASSLTGDYEQYF.